This T cell receptor beta chain was documented in a study of T cell changes during pregnancy in multiple sclerosis (dated by TCRdb to 2018 to 2020). The study in broad terms: In women with multiple sclerosis, the researchers looked at how the T cell repertoire shifted as pregnancy progressed.

The library was generated by the immunoSEQ multiplex PCR assay. The source is immuneACCESS, and TCRdb retained only in-frame sequences with V and J called. Part of the clones is not carried over; for the studies checked, unresolved V genes explain less than half of this, and the remainder is unexplained. The sample has 35,000 or so clones on record, roughly nine tenths of them singletons. The ten most abundant clones make up 0.65% to 0.95% of the sample. Note on this clone: Its antigen remains undetermined. No per-base quality is available; no much larger clone lies one base away.

Sequences SGHTA (CDR1) and FQGTGA (CDR2) are obtained from the germline V gene. V loses 5 bases at its end and J loses 6 bases; junction bases beyond the gene matches: 7. The CDR3 measures 14 amino acids from cysteine to phenylalanine. Only CDR3 DNA remains: 42 bases, in frame from the first base. The receptor's source is a female donor in good health, enrolled as a control in a pregnancy study. The sequences come from CD4+ T cells from peripheral blood mononuclear cells, collected after pregnancy. The chain joins TRBV7-3 to TRBJ2-1; 7 junctional bases match TRBD2. This receptor carries the CDR3 CASSQLALSNEQFF. The DNA sequence is given as TGTGCCAGCAGCCAACTAGCGCTCTCCAATGAGCAGTTCTTC.